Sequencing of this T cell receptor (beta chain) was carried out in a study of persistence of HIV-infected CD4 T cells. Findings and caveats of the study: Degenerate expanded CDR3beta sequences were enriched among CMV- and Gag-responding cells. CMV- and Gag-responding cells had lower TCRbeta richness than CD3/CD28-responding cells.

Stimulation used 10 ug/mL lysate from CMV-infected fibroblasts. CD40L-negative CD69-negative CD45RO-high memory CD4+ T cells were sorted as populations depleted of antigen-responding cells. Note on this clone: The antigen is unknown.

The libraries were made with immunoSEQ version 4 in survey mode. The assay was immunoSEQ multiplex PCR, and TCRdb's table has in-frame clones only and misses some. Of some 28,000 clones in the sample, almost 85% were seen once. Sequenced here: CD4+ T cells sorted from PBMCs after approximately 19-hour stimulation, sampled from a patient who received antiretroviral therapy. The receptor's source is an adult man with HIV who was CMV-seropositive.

CDR3 DNA: TGTGCCAGCAGCCAAGCTCAGGGGGCTAGCACAGATACGCAGTATTTT. The encoded protein is CASSQAQGASTDTQYF. The chain joins TRBV4-2 to TRBJ2-3, with 8 positions matching TRBD1. CDR3 length: 16 amino acids. Germline assignment: CDR1 LGHNA and CDR2 YNFKEQ. The trim removed 1 base at V and 0 bases at J, leaving 3 bases unmatched.